This TCR beta chain was identified in a study of T cell responses to AZD1222 COVID-19 vaccine. The CDR3 loop spans 11 amino acids. V dropped 6 bases and J dropped 1 base, with 6 bases sitting between them. Germline-derived CDR1 and CDR2 are DFQATT and SNEGSKA (reference sequence). General study findings and limits: Baseline serostatus was positive in only six or seven AZD1222 recipients. Vaccine-related CD4 TCRs covered spike, predominating at 160-218 and 743-854. Targeting of unmutated variant regions was reportedly seen in nearly half of spike-specific TCRs.

Assay: immunoSEQ multiplex PCR; the TCRdb copy retains only in-frame clones and omits some. This table has some 150,000 clones, 90% to 95% appearing once. As to this clone: Its specificity is not known.

The chain recombines TRBV20-1 with TRBJ1-1; D might be TRBD1 (5 bases). This clonotype was sampled from an adult in good health. Specimen: peripheral blood, collected on day 0 of AZD1222 vaccination. CDR3 residues: CSAGGNTEAFF. The CDR3 DNA sequence: TGCAGTGCCGGGGGGAACACTGAAGCTTTCTTT.